The 20 T cell receptor beta chains listed next were all sequenced from one sample in a study of T cell changes during pregnancy in multiple sclerosis. The data were produced by immunoSEQ multiplex PCR, yet TCRdb's version contains in-frame clones alone and is incomplete. This table has about 50,000 clones, 85% to 95% appearing once. Sample: CD4+ T cells from peripheral blood mononuclear cells, taken in the second trimester of pregnancy. Receptor source: a female donor with multiple sclerosis, enrolled in a pregnancy study.

A remark on this clone: Other DNA sequences from this sample encode an identical CDR3 as well. The gene calls are TRBV5-1 and TRBJ2-7, with D possibly matching TRBD1 (5 bases). V lost 7 bases and J 1 base, leaving 18 bases between the germline ends. Germline-derived CDR1 and CDR2 are SGHRS and YFSETQ. The CDR3 has 15 residues. The chain's CDR3 is CASSPRQGTSYEQYF. In nucleotides, the CDR3 is TGCGCCAGCTCCCCCCGGCAGGGCACTTCCTACGAGCAGTACTTC.

The chain combines TRBV30 with TRBJ2-1; 10 bases line up with TRBD2. The germline gives CDR1 GTSNPN, CDR2 SVGIG (reference sequence). CDR3 size: 13 residues. Germline trimming cut 4 bases from V and 7 bases from J; bases unmatched to any gene: 4. In DNA form, the CDR3 reads TGTGCCTGGACAGCGGGGGGGCCTAATGAGCAGTTCTTC. Protein: CAWTAGGPNEQFF.

This chain joins TRBV15 and TRBJ2-5, with 7 nucleotides matching TRBD2. J was trimmed by 4 bases and V by 8 bases; bases with no gene match: 10. The germline V gene encodes CDR1 LNHNV and CDR2 YYDKDF (reference sequence). This CDR3 is built from 14 residues. The CDR3 DNA follows: TGTGCCACCGAGCAGGGAGGGACGGGAGAGACCCAGTACTTC. Translated, it gives CATEQGGTGETQYF.

The chain links TRBV10-3 to TRBJ1-1, with TRBD1 matching over 8 bases. CDR3 length: 14 residues. Germline CDR1 is ENHRY and CDR2 is SYGVKD. The J segment lost 4 bases and the V segment lost 4 bases, leaving 5 bases of the junction unmatched. The CDR3, as DNA: TGTGCCATCAGTGGCACAACAGGGGGCACTGAAGCTTTCTTT. Translation: CAISGTTGGTEAFF.

The chain uses TRBV7-3 and TRBJ1-1, with 7 bases fitting TRBD1. This CDR3 contains 16 residues. J gave up 0 bases and V 3 bases, and 7 bases lay outside the gene matches. Germline V lookup: CDR1 SGHTA, CDR2 FQGTGA. CDR3 protein: CASSLNRDSLNTEAFF. CDR3 nucleotide sequence: TGTGCCAGCAGCTTGAACCGGGACAGCTTGAACACTGAAGCTTTCTTT.

The CDR3 loop reads CASSNTRGQAINEKLFF. The CDR3 region has the DNA TGTGCCAGCAGCAACACTCGGGGACAGGCTATTAATGAAAAACTGTTTTTT. J is TRBJ1-4 and V is TRBV21-1; the listed D gene, TRBD1, was not tested against the DNA. TRBV21-1 is annotated as a pseudogene. The CDR3 runs to 17 residues.

The chain links TRBV6-4 to TRBJ2-7; a weak D match, TRBD2 (6 bases). CDR1 is MRHNA, CDR2 SNTAGT, per germline. The CDR3 covers 17 residues. Trimming stripped 4 bases from V and 2 bases from J, with 21 bases between. The CDR3: CASSGDFRIQHTYEQYF. Written as DNA, the CDR3 is TGTGCCAGCAGTGGGGACTTCCGAATCCAGCATACCTACGAGCAGTACTTC.

The gene calls are TRBV27 and TRBJ1-2, with 12 nucleotides matching TRBD1. Germline CDR1 is MNHEY and CDR2 is SMNVEV (reference sequence). CDR3 length: 17 residues. The V gene end was trimmed by 3 bases and the J gene end by 7 bases; junction bases not matched to a gene: 12. The CDR3 spells CASSFIQGTGGFFGYTF. As DNA, the CDR3 is TGTGCCAGCAGTTTCATTCAAGGGACAGGGGGCTTCTTTGGCTACACCTTC.

This chain joins TRBV30 and TRBJ2-7, with D possibly matching TRBD2 (5 bases). V was clipped by 3 bases and J by 4 bases, with 7 bases between them. The length of the CDR3 is 11 residues. CDR1 is GTSNPN, CDR2 SVGIG, per germline (reference sequence). CDR3 amino acids: CAWSGIYEQYF. The DNA for the CDR3 is TGTGCCTGGAGCGGGATATACGAGCAGTACTTC.

J is TRBJ2-5 and V is TRBV5-6, with 7 bases aligning to TRBD1. The trim removed 4 bases at V and 0 bases at J, leaving 3 bases unmatched. This CDR3 has 14 residues. Germline V gene data show CDR1 as SGHDT and CDR2 as YYEEEE. As DNA, the CDR3 is TGTGCCAGCAGCGTCACAGGGGACCAAGAGACCCAGTACTTC. As protein: CASSVTGDQETQYF.

Worth noting for this clone: One end of the junction is discordant with germline, which a read error may explain. This chain links TRBV7-7 with TRBJ2-1, with a tentative D call TRBD2 (7 bases). Germline loops: CDR1 SSHAT, CDR2 FNYEAQ (reference sequence). The CDR3 spans 16 residues. DNA of the CDR3: TGTGCTAGCAGCCCCGGGGGGCCCGGCTCCTACAATGAGCAGTTCTTC. It is translated as CASSPGGPGSYNEQFF.

This chain connects TRBV5-6 to TRBJ2-7; a weak D match, TRBD2 (5 bases). This CDR3 is built from 15 residues. Trimming left V 6 bases short and J 3 bases short, with 19 bases between. Germline CDR1 reads SGHDT; CDR2 reads YYEEEE. The CDR3 sequence is CASTPGPAANYEQYF. In nucleotides, the CDR3 is TGTGCCAGCACCCCTGGTCCAGCGGCAAACTACGAGCAGTACTTC.

V is TRBV13 and J is TRBJ1-1, with 7 nucleotides matching TRBD1. Germline CDR1 PRHDT, CDR2 FYEKMQ (reference sequence). V trimming: 5 bases; J trimming: 4 bases; junction bases outside the gene matches: 13. The CDR3 extends over 16 amino acids. The CDR3 nucleotides read TGTGCCAGCAGCCCCTCAACTTTCAGGGGGAGCACTGAAGCTTTCTTT. Translation gives CASSPSTFRGSTEAFF.

The chain joins TRBV10-3 to TRBJ2-3, with D tentatively TRBD2 (6 bases). Germline CDR1 reads ENHRY; CDR2 reads SYGVKD. The CDR3 totals 14 residues. The V and J ends lost 4 bases and 3 bases respectively, with 11 bases between them. The CDR3 DNA is TGTGCCATCAGTGGGCCGGCGGGAACAGATACGCAGTATTTT. The encoded protein is CAISGPAGTDTQYF.

V gene TRBV19 combines with J gene TRBJ1-1; the D gene is possibly TRBD1 (6 bases). CDR1 LNHDA and CDR2 SQIVND come from the germline V gene (reference sequence). This CDR3 has 15 residues. The CDR3 nucleotides read TGTGTGACCGCTTCCCCAGGGACAAAAACGACTGAAGCTTTCTTT. Its protein is CVTASPGTKTTEAFF. The full variable domain, completed using reference TRBV19 and TRBJ1-1, is DGGITQSPKYLFRKEGQNVTLSCEQNLNHDAMYWYRQDPGQGLRLIYYSQIVNDFQKGDIAEGYSVSREKKESFPLTVTSAQKNPTAFYLCVTASPGTKTTEAFFGQGTRLTVV.

This chain joins TRBV7-2 and TRBJ2-3, with 12 bases fitting TRBD2. The CDR3 has 17 amino acids. V shed 6 bases and J 5 bases; nucleotides not matched to a gene: 12. The germline CDR1 and CDR2 sequences are SGHTA and FQGNSA. The CDR3 spells CASSTTSGGRGLDTQYF. CDR3 bases: TGTGCCAGCAGTACGACTAGCGGGGGCCGGGGGTTAGATACGCAGTATTTT.

The chain combines TRBV5-1 with TRBJ2-7; 10 bases map to TRBD1. The CDR3 covers 16 residues. The germline gives CDR1 SGHRS, CDR2 YFSETQ. The V gene end was trimmed by 4 bases and the J gene end by 2 bases; junction bases not matched to a gene: 9. In DNA, the CDR3 is TGCGCCAGCAGCCCCATACCGGGACAGGGGCCCTACGAGCAGTACTTC. This sequence encodes CASSPIPGQGPYEQYF.

This chain joins TRBV11-3 and TRBJ2-1; TRBD2 matches 16 bases. The CDR3 extends over 18 amino acids. Germline V CDR1 and CDR2: SGHNT, YENEEA. V dropped 5 bases and J dropped 7; count of bases not matched to a gene: 11. The chain's CDR3 is CASSASGTSGGAQNEQFF. In DNA, the CDR3 is TGTGCCAGCAGCGCCTCCGGGACTAGCGGGGGGGCTCAAAATGAGCAGTTCTTC.

V usage is TRBV2 and J usage is TRBJ1-2; D is perhaps TRBD1 (5 bases). CDR3 length: 14 residues. CDR1 is SNHLY and CDR2 is FYNNEI in the germline V gene. Trimming stripped 3 bases from V and 0 bases from J, with 8 bases between. This chain's CDR3 is CASSETASNYGYTF. CDR3 bases: TGTGCCAGCAGTGAGACAGCCTCTAACTATGGCTACACCTTC.

The V gene is TRBV6-5, the J gene TRBJ1-1; 9 bases are shared with TRBD1. V lost 6 bases, J lost 3 bases, and 5 bases stayed unmatched. CDR3 length: 14 residues. In germline, CDR1 is MNHEY, CDR2 SVGAGI. The DNA for the CDR3 is TGTGCCAGCAGCCGACAGGGGGAGGACACTGAAGCTTTCTTT. This sequence encodes CASSRQGEDTEAFF.